The T cell receptor (beta chain) described here comes from a study of blood T cell repertoires in COVID-19. In the study overall: Italy, Spain and the United States were the sources of the convalescent and acute COVID-19 samples. The cDNA or gDNA used as material had been derived from T cells, B-cell-depleted T cells, or PBMCs.

In the authors' workflow: Quantification of nucleated cells was approximated via reference gene primer amplification. Using immunoSEQ multiplex PCR, the repertoire was profiled, and TCRdb retains in-frame clones only, with some absent. The V and J calls and clone size were taken over from that table, and D and trimming were inferred from the DNA. This table has some 200,000 clones, 80% to 90% appearing once. Germline-derived CDR1 and CDR2 are MGHRA and YSYEKL. Trimming shortened V by 2 bases and J by 4 bases, and 7 bases separated the two germline ends. This CDR3 region has 13 residues. The V and J genes are TRBV4-1 and TRBJ2-3; D is ambiguous. The receptor was derived from a man aged 18-30 years with active or convalescent COVID-19. Sequenced input: peripheral blood. This CDR3 is CASSQSPADTQYF. The CDR3 DNA reads as TGCGCCAGCAGCCAATCCCCGGCAGATACGCAGTATTTT.